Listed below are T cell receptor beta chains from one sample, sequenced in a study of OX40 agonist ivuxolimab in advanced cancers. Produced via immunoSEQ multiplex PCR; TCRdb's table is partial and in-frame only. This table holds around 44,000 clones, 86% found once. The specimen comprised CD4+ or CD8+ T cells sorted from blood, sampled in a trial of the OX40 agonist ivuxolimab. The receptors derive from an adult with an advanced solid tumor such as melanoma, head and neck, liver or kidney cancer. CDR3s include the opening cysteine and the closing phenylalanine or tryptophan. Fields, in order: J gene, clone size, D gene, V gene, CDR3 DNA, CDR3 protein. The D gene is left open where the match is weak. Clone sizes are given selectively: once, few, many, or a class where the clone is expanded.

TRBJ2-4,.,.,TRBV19,TGTGCCAGTAGTCTATATGGAGCCAAAAACATTCAGTACTTC,CASSLYGAKNIQYF
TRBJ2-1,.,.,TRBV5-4,TGTGCCAGCAGCTTGGACCCCGGGAGCTACAATGAGCAGTTCTTC,CASSLDPGSYNEQFF
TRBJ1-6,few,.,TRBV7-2,TGTGCCAGCAGCCACGGGGGGAATTCACCCCTCCACTTT,CASSHGGNSPLHF
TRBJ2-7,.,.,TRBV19,TGTGCCAGTAGTATTAACGGGGGATTTGTTTACGAGCAGTACTTC,CASSINGGFVYEQYF
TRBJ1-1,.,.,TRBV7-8,TGTGCCAGCAGCTTCTCCCCGGACACTGAAGCTTTCTTT,CASSFSPDTEAFF
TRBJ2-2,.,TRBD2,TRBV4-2,TGTGCCAGCAGCCAAGAGCCTAGCGGGGGTAACACCGGGGAGCTGTTTTTT,CASSQEPSGGNTGELFF
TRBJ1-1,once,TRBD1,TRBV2,TGTGCCAGCACGGGACAGGGGAACACTGAAGCTTTCTTT,CASTGQGNTEAFF
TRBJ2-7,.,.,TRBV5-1,TGCGCCAGCAGCTTGGCAGGGACCTACGAGCAGTACTTC,CASSLAGTYEQYF
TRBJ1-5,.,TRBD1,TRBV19,TGTGCCAGTAGTATACCCGACAGGGTTATGGGCAATCAGCCCCAGCATTTT,CASSIPDRVMGNQPQHF
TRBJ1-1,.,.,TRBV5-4,TGTGCCAGCAGCACCCAAGAGTCCTCGTGGGCTTTCTTT,CASSTQESSWAFF
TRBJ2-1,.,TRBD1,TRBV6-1,TGTGCCAGCAGTGTCGACAGGGCAGCTGAGCAGTTCTTC,CASSVDRAAEQFF
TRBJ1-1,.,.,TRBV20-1,TGCAGTGCTCAGGACGCCAGGGAAGCTTTCTTT,CSAQDAREAFF
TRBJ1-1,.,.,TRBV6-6,TGTGCCAGCAGTCCCCGCTGGTCGAACACTGAAGCTTTCTTT,CASSPRWSNTEAFF
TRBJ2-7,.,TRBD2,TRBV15,TGTGCCACCAGCAGAGATCGCCTAGCGGGGGCCTACGAGCAGTACTTC,CATSRDRLAGAYEQYF
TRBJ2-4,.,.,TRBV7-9,TGTGCCAGCAGCCCTCGGCGAGCCCAGGGCCAAAACATTCAGTACTTC,CASSPRRAQGQNIQYF
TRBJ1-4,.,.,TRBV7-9,TGTGCCAGCAGCCCCCATACGTCCAATGAAAAACTGTTTTTT,CASSPHTSNEKLFF
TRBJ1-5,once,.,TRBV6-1,TGTGCCAGCAGAATACAGTGGGATAGCAATCAGCCCCAGCATTTT,CASRIQWDSNQPQHF
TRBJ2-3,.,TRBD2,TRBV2,TGTGCCAGCACTAGACTAGCGGGGGGCGGGGATACGCAGTATTTT,CASTRLAGGGDTQYF
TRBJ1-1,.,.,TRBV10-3,TGTGCCATCAGTGAGGCACAGGGACGTGGGGAAAACACTGAAGCTTTCTTT,CAISEAQGRGENTEAFF
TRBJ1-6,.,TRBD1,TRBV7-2,TGTGCCAGCAGCCGGAGATCACAGGGGCAGCTCCTCCACTTT,CASSRRSQGQLLHF
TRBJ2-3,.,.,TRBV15,TGTGCCACCAGCTGGGCGCTAGCAGAAGATACGCAGTATTTT,CATSWALAEDTQYF
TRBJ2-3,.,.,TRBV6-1,TGTGCCAGCAGTGAAATGGGAGCGCGACCCTCCGATACGCAGTATTTT,CASSEMGARPSDTQYF
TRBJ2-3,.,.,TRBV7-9,TGTGCCAGCAGCTTAGAGTTTACAGATACGCAGTATTTT,CASSLEFTDTQYF
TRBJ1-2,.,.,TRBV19,TGTGCCAGTAGTATCTCTCACGTCGGCGGCTACACCTTC,CASSISHVGGYTF
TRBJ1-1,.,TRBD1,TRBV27,TGTGCCAGCAGGACAGGGAAAGAGTACACTGAAGCTTTCTTT,CASRTGKEYTEAFF
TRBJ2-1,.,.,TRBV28,TGTGCCAGCAGTTCATCTCCTCACAATGAGCAGTTCTTC,CASSSSPHNEQFF
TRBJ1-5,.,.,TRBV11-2,TGTGCCAGCAGCTTATCCTTGGACAGAAATCAGCCCCAGCATTTT,CASSLSLDRNQPQHF
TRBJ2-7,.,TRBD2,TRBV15,TGTGCCACCAGCAGACTGGGACTAGCGGAGCAGTACTTC,CATSRLGLAEQYF
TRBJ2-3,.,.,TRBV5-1,TGCGCCAGCAGCTCCAGACAGTTAGGGAGCACAGATACGCAGTATTTT,CASSSRQLGSTDTQYF
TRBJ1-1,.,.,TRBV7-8,TGTGCCAGCAGCTTGACAGAGAACACTGAAGCTTTCTTT,CASSLTENTEAFF
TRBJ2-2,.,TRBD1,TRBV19,TGTGCCAGCAAAAAAACAGGGGGCATCACCGGGGAGCTGTTTTTT,CASKKTGGITGELFF
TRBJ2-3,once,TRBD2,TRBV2,TGTGCCAGCAGTGAACTAGCGGTCGCCCTGGATACGCAGTATTTT,CASSELAVALDTQYF
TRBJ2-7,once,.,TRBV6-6,TGTGCCAGCACCCGTGATGGAGCCTACGAGCAGTACTTC,CASTRDGAYEQYF
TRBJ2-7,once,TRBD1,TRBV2,TGTGCCAGCAGCCAGACAGGGTACGAGCAGTACTTC,CASSQTGYEQYF
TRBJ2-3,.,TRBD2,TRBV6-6,TGTGCCAGCACCGGACTAGCGGGAGCAGATACGCAGTATTTT,CASTGLAGADTQYF
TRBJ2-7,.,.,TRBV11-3,TGTGCCAGCAGCTTAGGTCCGGGAGTCTTCAACGAGCAGTACTTC,CASSLGPGVFNEQYF
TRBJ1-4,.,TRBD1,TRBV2,TGTGCCAGCATCAGACAGGGTGGGGATGAAAAACTGTTTTTT,CASIRQGGDEKLFF
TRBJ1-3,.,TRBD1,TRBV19,TGTGCCAGTAGTCACAGGGGGCGCGGAAACACCATATATTTT,CASSHRGRGNTIYF
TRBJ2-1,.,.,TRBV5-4,TGTGCCAGCAGCCCAGACGCGAGCTCCTACAATGAGCAGTTCTTC,CASSPDASSYNEQFF
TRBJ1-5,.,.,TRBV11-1,TGTGCCAGCAGCCCGCATCGCAATCAGCCCCAGCATTTT,CASSPHRNQPQHF
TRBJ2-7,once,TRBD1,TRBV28,TGTGCCAGCAGTTTAAGTACAGGGGCGACCTACGAGCAGTACTTC,CASSLSTGATYEQYF
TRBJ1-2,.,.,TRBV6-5,TGTGCCAGCAGTCGTACTCCCGACAGGTCGGGTGGCTACACCTTC,CASSRTPDRSGGYTF
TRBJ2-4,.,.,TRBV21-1,TGTGCCAGCAGCAAAGTTAGCGGGAGTGCCAAAAACATTCAGTACTTC,CASSKVSGSAKNIQYF